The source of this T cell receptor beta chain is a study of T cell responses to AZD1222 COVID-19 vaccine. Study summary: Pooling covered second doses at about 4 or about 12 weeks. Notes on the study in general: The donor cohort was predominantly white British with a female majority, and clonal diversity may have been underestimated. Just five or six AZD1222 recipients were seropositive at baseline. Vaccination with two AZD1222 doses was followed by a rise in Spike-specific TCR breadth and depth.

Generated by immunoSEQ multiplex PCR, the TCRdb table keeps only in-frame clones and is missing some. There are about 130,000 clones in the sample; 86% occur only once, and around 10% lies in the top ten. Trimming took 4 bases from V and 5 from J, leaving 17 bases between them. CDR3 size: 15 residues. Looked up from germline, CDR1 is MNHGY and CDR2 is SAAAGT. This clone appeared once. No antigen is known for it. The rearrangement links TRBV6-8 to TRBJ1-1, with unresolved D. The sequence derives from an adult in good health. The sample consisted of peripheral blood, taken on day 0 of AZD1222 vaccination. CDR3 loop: CASSSPPRLRTEAFF. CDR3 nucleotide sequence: TGTGCCAGCAGTTCTCCGCCCAGGTTAAGAACTGAAGCTTTCTTT.